Here is one T cell receptor beta chain with its context. Its antigen is not identified. The sample originates from a study of T-cell reconstitution after alpha-beta-depleted transplantation in children. TCRbeta library preparation incorporated unique molecular identifiers. TCRdb used MiXCR to reprocess the PCR reads, holding one entry per CDR3 protein. The sample records fewer than 500,000 distinct CDR3 sequences, 43% being singletons. General study points: Approximately two months post-transplant, alpha-beta T cells reportedly originated from several hundred expanded graft clones. From surviving recipient T cells and thymic progenitors came the high day-60 TCRbeta diversity observed in some patients. Hyperexpanded clones declined; after one year, newly produced T cells mostly supplied diversity.

This TCR was recovered from a girl aged 2-10 years with aplastic anemia, due to receive a stem cell transplant. This material consisted of PBMCs, taken before TCRalphabeta/CD19-depleted stem cell transplant.

In nucleotides, the CDR3 is TGTGCCAGCAGCCCCTCTTCGGGAGGGCGGCACAATGAGCAGTTCTTC. Translating gives CASSPSSGGRHNEQFF. This chain joins TRBV9 and TRBJ2-1; 8 bases are shared with TRBD2. The CDR3 has 16 amino acids. V lost 4 bases, J lost 5 bases, and 11 bases stayed unmatched. Germline V CDR1 and CDR2: SGDLS, YYNGEE.